This T cell receptor beta chain comes out of a study of cytomegalovirus exposure and HLA in healthy donors. As for the study in general: Researchers found that roughly 80% of 300 to 450 genotyped donors fell within the Caucasian-associated ancestry cluster.

Overall study results and limits: There were reportedly fewer N-insertions in an Asian-associated ancestry cluster than the approximately 700-donor mean, in a later analysis. Confirmation in vitro established that a few CMV-associated chains were specific for CMV antigens. Earlier results showed most TCR beta V segments being productive about 87% or about 30% of the time.

PCR primers comprised 60 Vbeta and 13 Jbeta primers. The data were produced by immunoSEQ multiplex PCR, yet TCRdb's version contains in-frame clones alone and is incomplete. The sample includes tens of thousands of clones, approximately 79% seen only once; the top ten take about 12%. This clone turned up a few times. Its cognate antigen is unknown. The CDR3 has 14 residues. Germline V gives CDR1 MNHNS, CDR2 SASEGT. V shed 4 bases and J 2 bases; nucleotides not matched to a gene: 5. The chain employs TRBV6-1 and TRBJ2-7; 7 nucleotides match TRBD2. The sequenced material came from PBMCs. The sequence was collected from a woman aged 40 to 49 in good health and CMV-seropositive. CDR3 region: CASSAPGGAYEQYF. CDR3 sequence (DNA): TGTGCCAGCAGTGCCCCGGGAGGAGCCTACGAGCAGTACTTC.